This record looks at one T cell receptor (beta chain) sequence and its context. Antigen specificity is unknown. These data belong to a study of shared clonotypes between healthy human individuals. General study findings and limits: With a few donors compared, 4.5% to 6.5% of naive CD4 clonotypes were shared.

V lost 5 bases and J lost 0; bases outside the gene matches: 14. In germline, CDR1 is MDHEN, CDR2 SYDVKM. This CDR3 is built from 19 residues. Sorted-subset replicate PCR reactions were performed with 150 to 200 ng DNA, corresponding to roughly 30,000 T cell genomes. Measured with immunoSEQ multiplex PCR; TCRdb has only the in-frame clones, and not every one. In the table there are around 2.5 million clones, approximately 93% of which are singletons. The sequence was obtained from a man aged 18 to 35 in good health. Some clones in this sample may be carry-over from other donors' samples. Sequencing was performed on naive CD4+ T cells from PBMCs. Described subset: CD45RA+ positively selected. The rearrangement links TRBV28 to TRBJ2-4, with 9 bases fitting TRBD2. CDR3 amino acids: CASSPRLRLAEVAKNIQYF. The CDR3 DNA reads TGTGCCAGCAGTCCCCGCCTCAGACTAGCGGAAGTAGCCAAAAACATTCAGTACTTC. The full variable domain, its missing parts supplied by reference TRBV28 and TRBJ2-4, is DVKVTQSSRYLVKRTGEKVFLECVQDMDHENMFWYRQDPGLGLRLIYFSYDVKMKEKGDIPEGYSVSREKKERFSLILESASTNQTSMYLCASSPRLRLAEVAKNIQYFGAGTRLSVL.